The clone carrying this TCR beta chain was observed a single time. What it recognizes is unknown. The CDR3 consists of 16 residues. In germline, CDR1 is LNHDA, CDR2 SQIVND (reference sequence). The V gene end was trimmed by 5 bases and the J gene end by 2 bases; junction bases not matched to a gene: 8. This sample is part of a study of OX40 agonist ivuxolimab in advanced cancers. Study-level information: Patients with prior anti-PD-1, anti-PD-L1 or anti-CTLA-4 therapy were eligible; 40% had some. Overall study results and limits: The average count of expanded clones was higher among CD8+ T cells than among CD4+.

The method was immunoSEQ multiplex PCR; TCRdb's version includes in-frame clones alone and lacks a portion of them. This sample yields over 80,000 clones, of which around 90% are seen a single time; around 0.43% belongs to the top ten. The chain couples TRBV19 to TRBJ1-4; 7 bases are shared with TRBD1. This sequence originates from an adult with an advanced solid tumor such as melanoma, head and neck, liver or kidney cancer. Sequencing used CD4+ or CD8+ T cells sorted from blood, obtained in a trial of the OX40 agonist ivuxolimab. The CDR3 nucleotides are TGTGCCAGTAGTCCTCCCCACAGGGGCACTAATGAAAAACTGTTTTTT. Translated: CASSPPHRGTNEKLFF.